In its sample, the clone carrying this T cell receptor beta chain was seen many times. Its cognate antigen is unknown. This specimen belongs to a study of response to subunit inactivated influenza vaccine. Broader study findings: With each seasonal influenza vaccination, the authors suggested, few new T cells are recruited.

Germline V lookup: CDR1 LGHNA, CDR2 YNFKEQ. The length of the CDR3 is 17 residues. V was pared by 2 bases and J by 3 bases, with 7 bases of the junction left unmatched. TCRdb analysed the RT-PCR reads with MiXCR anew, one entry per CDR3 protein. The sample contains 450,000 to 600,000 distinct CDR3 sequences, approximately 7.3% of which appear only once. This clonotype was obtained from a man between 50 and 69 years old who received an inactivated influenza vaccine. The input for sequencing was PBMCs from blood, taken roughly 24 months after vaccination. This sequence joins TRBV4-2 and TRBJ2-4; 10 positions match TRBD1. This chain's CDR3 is CASSQPGGTGDKNIQYF. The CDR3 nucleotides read TGTGCCAGCAGCCAACCAGGGGGGACAGGGGACAAAAACATTCAGTACTTC.